The 29 T cell receptor beta chains below all came from one sample that was sequenced in a study of blood T cell repertoires in COVID-19. Produced via immunoSEQ multiplex PCR; TCRdb's table is partial and in-frame only. The data hold about 410,000 clones, with more than 80% observed a single time. The specimen sequenced was peripheral blood. The receptors originated from a woman in her twenties or thirties with active or convalescent COVID-19.

This rearrangement joins TRBV5-8 to TRBJ2-5; TRBD2 agrees at 12 bases. The CDR3 totals 14 residues. J was trimmed by 4 bases and V by 9 bases; bases with no gene match: 7. The V gene's germline CDR1 is SGHTS and CDR2 YDEGEE. Here the CDR3 reads CANALAGGPETQYF. The CDR3 region has the DNA TGTGCCAACGCACTAGCGGGGGGCCCAGAGACCCAGTACTTC. The variable domain in full, completed from reference TRBV5-8 and TRBJ2-5, reads EAGVTQSPTHLIKTRGQQATLRCSPISGHTSVYWYQQALGLGLQFLLWYDEGEERNRGNFPPRFSGRQFPNYSSELNVNALELEDSALYLCANALAGGPETQYFGPGTRLLVL.

The genes are TRBV6-5 and TRBJ1-2, with 10 bases matching TRBD1. V lost 5 bases and J lost 8; bases outside the gene matches: 8. The germline V gene encodes CDR1 MNHEY and CDR2 SVGAGI. The CDR3 totals 14 residues. This CDR3 reads CASSTAGTGAGYTF. The DNA for the CDR3 is TGTGCCAGCAGTACGGCCGGGACAGGGGCAGGCTACACCTTC.

The chain carries TRBV19 and TRBJ1-5; D is unclear. Trimming removed 3 bases from V and 2 bases from J, with 11 bases in between. The CDR3 contains 15 residues. CDR1 is LNHDA, CDR2 SQIVND, per germline (reference sequence). In DNA form, the CDR3 reads TGTGCCAGTAGTATGATTACTTTAGGCAATCAGCCCCAGCATTTT. It specifies CASSMITLGNQPQHF.

This rearrangement joins TRBV10-2 to TRBJ1-5; TRBD1 might be the D (6 bases). The CDR3 has 15 amino acids. Germline CDR1 and CDR2: WSHSY and SAAADI. Deletions cut 3 bases from V and 4 bases from J, with 13 bases between. The CDR3 region has the DNA TGCGCCAGCAGTGAAACAGGGAAGGCGAATCAGCCCCAGCATTTT. This sequence encodes CASSETGKANQPQHF.

This clone was observed once. The chain uses TRBV4-1 and TRBJ2-7; D might be TRBD2 (6 bases). Germline CDR1 is MGHRA and CDR2 is YSYEKL. The CDR3 is 17 residues long. V lost 3 bases to trimming and J lost 3 bases, with 21 bases between them. In nucleotides, the CDR3 is TGCGCCAGCAGCCACCGGGACTCCCAAAGGAGGGTCTACGAGCAGTACTTC. Encoded protein: CASSHRDSQRRVYEQYF.

The chain carries TRBV7-9 and TRBJ1-2; D possibly corresponds to TRBD1 (5 bases). The CDR3 totals 13 residues. The V gene's germline CDR1 is SEHNR and CDR2 FQNEAQ (reference sequence). Trimming took 3 bases from V and 5 from J, leaving 10 bases between them. The CDR3 is CASSLEQGYGYTF. CDR3 nucleotide sequence: TGTGCCAGCAGCTTGGAGCAGGGATATGGCTACACCTTC.

The genes are TRBV7-9 and TRBJ1-1; 8 bases match TRBD1. This CDR3 is 12 amino acids long. Looked up from germline, CDR1 is SEHNR and CDR2 is FQNEAQ (reference sequence). The junction had 6 bases not matched to a gene; V was cut back by 5 bases and J by 10 bases. CDR3 region: CASSADRGRAFF. DNA of the CDR3: TGTGCCAGCAGCGCTGACAGGGGAAGAGCTTTCTTT.

Concerning this clone: One end of the junction is discordant with germline, which a read error may explain. The rearrangement uses TRBV5-6 and TRBJ2-5; 9 bases are shared with TRBD1. The CDR3 consists of 15 residues. In germline, CDR1 is SGHDT, CDR2 YYEEEE. As DNA, the CDR3 is TGTGCCAGCATCTTGGGACAGGGAATGTGGGAGACCCAGTACTTC. Residues: CASILGQGMWETQYF.

This clone was detected once. CDR3 coding DNA: TGTGCCAGCAGCCAAGATCTGCTAGCGGGAGTCACAGATACGCAGTATTTT. As protein: CASSQDLLAGVTDTQYF. The chain recombines TRBV3-1 (or the pseudogene TRBV3-2) with TRBJ2-3; TRBD2 matches 10 bases. The ends lost 0 bases at V and 2 bases at J; junction bases unmatched: 5. Looked up from germline, CDR1 is LGHDT and CDR2 is YNNKEL (reference sequence). The CDR3 consists of 17 residues.

The sample holds a few counts of this clone. The chain couples TRBV12-3 or TRBV12-4 to TRBJ2-5, with D maybe TRBD1 (6 bases). The CDR3 is 13 residues long. Trimming shortened V by 6 bases and J by 3 bases, and 11 bases separated the two germline ends. CDR3 protein: CASSPQGEETQYF. The CDR3 DNA follows: TGTGCCAGCAGCCCACAGGGAGAAGAGACCCAGTACTTC.

V usage is TRBV6-5 and J usage is TRBJ1-2, with unresolved D. CDR1 is MNHEY and CDR2 is SVGAGI in the germline V gene. The CDR3 is 14 residues long. V shed 7 bases and J shed 5 bases, with 17 bases lying between them. The chain's CDR3 is CASTESFGVYGYTF. Written as DNA, the CDR3 is TGTGCCAGCACCGAATCATTCGGGGTTTATGGCTACACCTTC.

The chain uses TRBV19 and TRBJ2-3; D is possibly TRBD2 (5 bases). Trimming stripped 3 bases from V and 0 bases from J, with 13 bases between. The CDR3 runs to 16 residues. Germline assignment: CDR1 LNHDA and CDR2 SQIVND (reference sequence). The CDR3, as DNA: TGTGCCAGTAGTATGACATCCCGGGGAAGCACAGATACGCAGTATTTT. It translates to CASSMTSRGSTDTQYF. The full variable domain, rest sourced from reference TRBV19 and TRBJ2-3, is DGGITQSPKYLFRKEGQNVTLSCEQNLNHDAMYWYRQDPGQGLRLIYYSQIVNDFQKGDIAEGYSVSREKKESFPLTVTSAQKNPTAFYLCASSMTSRGSTDTQYFGPGTRLTVL.

The V and J genes are TRBV12-5 and TRBJ1-5; 8 bases match TRBD1. Germline loops: CDR1 LGHNT, CDR2 FRNRAP. J gave up 6 bases and V 4 bases, and 5 bases lay outside the gene matches. The CDR3 covers 14 residues. CDR3 DNA sequence: TGTGCTAGTGGTTCCGGACAGGGCGGTCAGCCCCAGCATTTT. Translated, it gives CASGSGQGGQPQHF.

CDR3: CASSQTAGIVEQYF. CDR3 coding DNA: TGTGCCAGCAGCCAGACCGCGGGAATCGTCGAGCAGTACTTC. The rearrangement uses TRBV5-5 and TRBJ2-7, with D possibly matching TRBD2 (6 bases). Between the trimmed V and J ends, which lost 4 bases and 6 bases, there was a span of 17 bases. CDR3 size: 14 residues. CDR1 and CDR2 (germline): SGHKS, YYEKEE (reference sequence).

CDR3 nucleotides: TGTGCCAGTAGAGAGTCGAACACTGAAGCTTTCTTT. Protein product: CASRESNTEAFF. The chain links TRBV19 to TRBJ1-1, with no clear D. CDR1 and CDR2 from the germline V gene are LNHDA and SQIVND (reference sequence). The CDR3 consists of 12 residues. The V gene lost 6 bases and the J gene lost 1 base, with 6 bases spanning the gap.

This rearrangement joins TRBV5-1 to TRBJ2-1, with TRBD2 identical over 7 bases. Germline CDR1 reads SGHRS; CDR2 reads YFSETQ. The CDR3 is 15 amino acids. J lost 5 bases, V lost 4 bases, and 9 bases had no gene match. CDR3 protein: CASSQGRSGNNEQFF. The CDR3 nucleotides read TGCGCCAGCAGCCAGGGACGGAGCGGGAACAATGAGCAGTTCTTC.

DNA for the CDR3: TGTGCCAGCAGCTTGGGGGCAGGGAACACTGAAGCTTTCTTT. Translation gives CASSLGAGNTEAFF. V and J are TRBV5-4 and TRBJ1-1, with unresolved D. Germline-derived CDR1 and CDR2 are SGHNT and YYREEE (reference sequence). The CDR3 runs 14 residues. V lost 0 bases and J lost 1, with 7 bases in between.

J is TRBJ1-3 and V is TRBV7-9; D not certain. The CDR3 length is 16 residues. V was trimmed by 5 bases and J by 3 bases, leaving 17 bases between them. CDR1 and CDR2 from the germline V gene are SEHNR and FQNEAQ (reference sequence). The CDR3, as DNA: TGTGCCAGCAGCCCCAAAATTAGCGTGATTGGAAACACCATATATTTT. It encodes CASSPKISVIGNTIYF.

This chain uses TRBV5-1 with TRBJ2-1, with 7 bases aligning to TRBD2. J was trimmed by 4 bases and V by 0 bases; bases with no gene match: 4. The length of the CDR3 is 15 residues. CDR1 SGHRS and CDR2 YFSETQ come from the germline V gene. Here the CDR3 reads CASSLVAGEYNEQFF. The DNA of the CDR3 is TGCGCCAGCAGCTTGGTTGCGGGGGAGTACAATGAGCAGTTCTTC.

The chain couples TRBV11-2 to TRBJ1-6; 10 nucleotides align to TRBD1. V lost 0 bases and J lost 8; bases outside the gene matches: 7. This CDR3 comprises 17 residues. Germline V CDR1 and CDR2: SGHAT, FQNNGV. In DNA, the CDR3 is TGTGCCAGCAGCTTAGAGGCCTCGGGGACAGGGGATTCACCCCTCCACTTT. As protein: CASSLEASGTGDSPLHF.

The CDR3 nucleotides are TGTGCCAGCAGTGAAGAAAGGGGTCAGCCCCAGCATTTT. This encodes CASSEERGQPQHF. The chain employs TRBV2 and TRBJ1-5; the D gene is possibly TRBD1 (5 bases). Between the trimmed V and J ends, which lost 1 base and 6 bases, there was a span of 7 bases. The germline V gene has CDR1 SNHLY and CDR2 FYNNEI. The CDR3 totals 13 residues.

The chain carries TRBV19 and TRBJ2-7, with 7 nucleotides matching TRBD1. V shed 6 bases, J shed 1 base, and the junction held 6 bases outside the gene matches. CDR3 size: 14 residues. Germline-derived CDR1 and CDR2 are LNHDA and SQIVND (reference sequence). The CDR3 coding sequence is TGTGCCAGTAGAGACAGGGACCAATCCTACGAGCAGTACTTC. Its protein product is CASRDRDQSYEQYF.

This rearrangement joins TRBV10-2 to TRBJ2-1, with 7 bases fitting TRBD1. The CDR3 consists of 15 residues. Trimming removed 3 bases from V and 10 bases from J; junction bases left unmatched: 12. Germline CDR1 reads WSHSY; CDR2 reads SAAADI. The CDR3 sequence: CASSELTGAPGEQFF. DNA for the CDR3: TGCGCCAGCAGTGAATTAACAGGGGCCCCAGGGGAGCAGTTCTTC.

The chain recombines TRBV6-4 with TRBJ1-1; no clear D gene. This CDR3 contains 13 residues. V shed 3 bases and J shed 8 bases, with 13 bases lying between them. CDR1 MRHNA and CDR2 SNTAGT come from the germline V gene. The CDR3 spells CASSEGGAGEAFF. In DNA, the CDR3 is TGTGCCAGCAGTGAAGGTGGAGCCGGAGAAGCTTTCTTT.

Only one count was recorded for this clone. The identical CDR3 is also encoded by other nucleotide sequences in the sample. This chain uses TRBV28 with TRBJ1-5; weak D call: TRBD1 (5 bases). The CDR3 consists of 16 residues. CDR1 MDHEN and CDR2 SYDVKM come from the germline V gene. Trimming shortened V by 4 bases and J by 2 bases, and 15 bases separated the two germline ends. As DNA, the CDR3 is TGTGCCAGCAGTTCCTCAGGGAATTATGGCAATCAGCCCCAGCATTTT. This sequence encodes CASSSSGNYGNQPQHF.

This clone was counted only a few times. The V call is TRBV10-2, the J call TRBJ2-7; 9 bases agree with TRBD1. In germline, CDR1 is WSHSY, CDR2 SAAADI. This CDR3 has 14 residues. V was pared by 3 bases and J by 8 bases, with 8 bases of the junction left unmatched. CDR3 in amino acids: CASSESGQGYKQYF. CDR3 in DNA: TGCGCCAGCAGTGAATCGGGACAGGGTTATAAGCAGTACTTC.

V is TRBV6-5 and J is TRBJ1-1; 7 nucleotides match TRBD1. The CDR3 totals 15 residues. Trimming at V came to 5 bases and at J to 1 base, leaving 7 bases not matched to a gene. Per germline, CDR1 MNHEY and CDR2 SVGAGI. CDR3 bases: TGTGCCAGCAGTCCCGAGACAGGGTGGAACACTGAAGCTTTCTTT. It yields the protein CASSPETGWNTEAFF.

The chain has TRBV7-6 and TRBJ2-2; the D gene is possibly TRBD2 (5 bases). Germline values: CDR1 SGHVS, CDR2 FNYEAQ. V lost 5 bases and J 1 base, leaving 14 bases between the germline ends. This CDR3 is built from 16 residues. The CDR3 DNA follows: TGTGCCAGCAGCGCCCAGGACGGAGGGAACACCGGGGAGCTGTTTTTT. Protein product: CASSAQDGGNTGELFF. The full variable domain, completed using reference TRBV7-6 and TRBJ2-2, is GAGVSQSPRYKVTKRGQDVALRCDPISGHVSLYWYRQALGQGPEFLTYFNYEAQQDKSGLPNDRFSAERPEGSISTLTIQRTEQRDSAMYRCASSAQDGGNTGELFFGEGSRLTVL.

Comment on this clone: This same CDR3 is encoded by further DNA sequences in the sample. This chain joins TRBV7-9 and TRBJ2-7; D perhaps matches TRBD2 (5 bases). Per the germline V gene, CDR1 is SEHNR and CDR2 is FQNEAQ (reference sequence). The CDR3 runs 13 residues. V lost 4 bases to trimming and J lost 0 bases, with 7 bases between them. The DNA of the CDR3 is TGTGCCAGCAGCTCACGGGGCTCCTACGAGCAGTACTTC. It encodes CASSSRGSYEQYF.